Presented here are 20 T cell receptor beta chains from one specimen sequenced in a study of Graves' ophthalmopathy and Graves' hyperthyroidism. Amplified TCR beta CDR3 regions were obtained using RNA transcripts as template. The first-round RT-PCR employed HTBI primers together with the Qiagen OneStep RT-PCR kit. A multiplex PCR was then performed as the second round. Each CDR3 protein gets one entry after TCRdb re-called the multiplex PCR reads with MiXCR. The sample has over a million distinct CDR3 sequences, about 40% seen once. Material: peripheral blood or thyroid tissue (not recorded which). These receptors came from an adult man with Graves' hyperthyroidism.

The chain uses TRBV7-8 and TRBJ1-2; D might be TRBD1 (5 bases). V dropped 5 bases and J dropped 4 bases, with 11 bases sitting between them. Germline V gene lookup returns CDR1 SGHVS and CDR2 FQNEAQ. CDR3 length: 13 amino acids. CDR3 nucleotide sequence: TGTGCCAGCAGCCAGGGAGAAGCCTATGGCTACACCTTC. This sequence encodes CASSQGEAYGYTF. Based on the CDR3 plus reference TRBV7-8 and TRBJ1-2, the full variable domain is GAGVSQSPRYKVAKRGQDVALRCDPISGHVSLFWYQQALGQGPEFLTYFQNEAQLDKSGLPSDRFFAERPEGSVSTLKIQRTQQEDSAVYLCASSQGEAYGYTFGSGTRLTVV.

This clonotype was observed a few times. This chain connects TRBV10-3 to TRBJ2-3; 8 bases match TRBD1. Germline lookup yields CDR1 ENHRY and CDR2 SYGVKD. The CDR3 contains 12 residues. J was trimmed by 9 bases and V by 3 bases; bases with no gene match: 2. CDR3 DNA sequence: TGTGCCATCAGTGAAAGACAGGGGACGCAGTATTTT. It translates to CAISERQGTQYF.

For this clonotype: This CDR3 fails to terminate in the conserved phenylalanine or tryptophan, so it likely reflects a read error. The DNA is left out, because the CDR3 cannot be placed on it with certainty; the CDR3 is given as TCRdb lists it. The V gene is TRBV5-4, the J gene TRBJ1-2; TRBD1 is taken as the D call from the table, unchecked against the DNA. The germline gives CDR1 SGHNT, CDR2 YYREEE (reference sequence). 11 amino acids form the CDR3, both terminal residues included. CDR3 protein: CASSLDPGSTY.

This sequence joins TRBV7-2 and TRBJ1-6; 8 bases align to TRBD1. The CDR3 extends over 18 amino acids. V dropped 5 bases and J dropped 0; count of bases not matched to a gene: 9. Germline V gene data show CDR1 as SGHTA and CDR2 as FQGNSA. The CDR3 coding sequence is TGTGCCAGCAGCCTCCCGGGACAGGAGTCCTCCTATAATTCACCCCTCCACTTT. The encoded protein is CASSLPGQESSYNSPLHF.

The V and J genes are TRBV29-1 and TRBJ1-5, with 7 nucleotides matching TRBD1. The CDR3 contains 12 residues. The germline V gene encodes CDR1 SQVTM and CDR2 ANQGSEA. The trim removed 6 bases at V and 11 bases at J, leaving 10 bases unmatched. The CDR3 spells CSVSRQGETQHF. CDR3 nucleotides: TGCAGCGTCAGCAGACAGGGAGAGACCCAGCATTTT.

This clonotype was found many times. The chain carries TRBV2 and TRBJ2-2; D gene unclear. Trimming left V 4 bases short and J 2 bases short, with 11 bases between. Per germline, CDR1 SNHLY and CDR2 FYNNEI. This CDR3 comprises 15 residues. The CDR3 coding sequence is TGTGCCAGCAGTGTATACGTCATAAACACCGGGGAGCTGTTTTTT. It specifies CASSVYVINTGELFF. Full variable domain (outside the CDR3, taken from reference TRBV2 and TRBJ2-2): EPEVTQTPSHQVTQMGQEVILRCVPISNHLYFYWYRQILGQKVEFLVSFYNNEISEKSEIFDDQFSVERPDGSNFTLKIRSTKLEDSAMYFCASSVYVINTGELFFGEGSRLTVL.

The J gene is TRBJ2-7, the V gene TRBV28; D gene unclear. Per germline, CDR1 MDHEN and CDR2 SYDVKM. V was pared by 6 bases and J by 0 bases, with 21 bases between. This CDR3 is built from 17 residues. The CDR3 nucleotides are TGTGCCAGCAGCCAAGAGAAGGGTCACATCAGCTCCTACGAGCAGTACTTC. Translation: CASSQEKGHISSYEQYF. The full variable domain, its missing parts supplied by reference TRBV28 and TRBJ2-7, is DVKVTQSSRYLVKRTGEKVFLECVQDMDHENMFWYRQDPGLGLRLIYFSYDVKMKEKGDIPEGYSVSREKKERFSLILESASTNQTSMYLCASSQEKGHISSYEQYFGPGTRLTVT.

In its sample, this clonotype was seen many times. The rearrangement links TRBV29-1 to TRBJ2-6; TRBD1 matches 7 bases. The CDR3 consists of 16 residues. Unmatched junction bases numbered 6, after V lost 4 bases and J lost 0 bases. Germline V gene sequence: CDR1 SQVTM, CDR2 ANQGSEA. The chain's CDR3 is CSVARTGPSGANVLTF. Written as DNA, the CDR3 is TGCAGCGTTGCCAGGACAGGACCCTCTGGGGCCAACGTCCTGACTTTC.

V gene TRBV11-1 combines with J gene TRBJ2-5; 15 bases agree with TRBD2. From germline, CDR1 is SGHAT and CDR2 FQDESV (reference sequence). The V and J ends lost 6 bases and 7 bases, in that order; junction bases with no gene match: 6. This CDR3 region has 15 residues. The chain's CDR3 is CASSWTSGRAGTQYF. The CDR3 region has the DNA TGTGCCAGCAGTTGGACTAGCGGGAGGGCCGGGACCCAGTACTTC.

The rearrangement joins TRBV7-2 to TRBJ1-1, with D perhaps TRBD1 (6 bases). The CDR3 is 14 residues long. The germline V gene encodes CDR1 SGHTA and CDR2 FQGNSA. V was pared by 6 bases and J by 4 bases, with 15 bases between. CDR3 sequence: CASRSGGGSTEAFF. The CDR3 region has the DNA TGTGCCAGCAGGTCTGGGGGGGGCAGCACTGAAGCTTTCTTT.

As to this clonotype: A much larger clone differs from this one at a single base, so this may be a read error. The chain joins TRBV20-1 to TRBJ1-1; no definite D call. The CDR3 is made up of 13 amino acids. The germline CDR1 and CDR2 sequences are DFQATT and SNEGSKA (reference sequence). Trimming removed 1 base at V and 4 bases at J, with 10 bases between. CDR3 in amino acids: CSARGSPFTEAFF. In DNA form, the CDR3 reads TGCAGTGCTAGAGGCTCCCCGTTCACTGAAGCTTTCTTT.

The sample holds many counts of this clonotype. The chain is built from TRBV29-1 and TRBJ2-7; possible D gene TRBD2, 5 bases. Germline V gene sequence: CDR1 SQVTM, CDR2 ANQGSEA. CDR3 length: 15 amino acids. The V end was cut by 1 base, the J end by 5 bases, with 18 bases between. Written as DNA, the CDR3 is TGCAGCGTTGAAGGGCGTGGAGGCACTTACGACGAGCAGTACTTC. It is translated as CSVEGRGGTYDEQYF.

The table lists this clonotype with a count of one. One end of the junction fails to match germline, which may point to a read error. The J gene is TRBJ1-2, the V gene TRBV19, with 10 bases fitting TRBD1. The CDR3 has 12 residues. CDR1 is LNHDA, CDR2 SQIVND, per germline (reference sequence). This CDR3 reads CASTDRQGAPFF. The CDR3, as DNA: TGTGCCAGTACCGATAGACAGGGGGCGCCGTTCTTC.

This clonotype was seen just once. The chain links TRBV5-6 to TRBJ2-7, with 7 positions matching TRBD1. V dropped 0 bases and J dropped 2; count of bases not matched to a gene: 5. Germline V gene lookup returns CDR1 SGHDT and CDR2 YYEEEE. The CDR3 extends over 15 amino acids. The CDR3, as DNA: TGTGCCAGCAGCTTGGGGGACAGCGTTACCTACGAGCAGTACTTC. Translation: CASSLGDSVTYEQYF.

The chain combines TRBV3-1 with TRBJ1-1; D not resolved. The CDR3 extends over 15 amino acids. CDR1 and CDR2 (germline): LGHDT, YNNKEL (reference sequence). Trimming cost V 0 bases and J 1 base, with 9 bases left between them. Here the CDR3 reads CASSQDPFKNTEAFF. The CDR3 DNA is TGTGCCAGCAGCCAAGATCCCTTCAAGAACACTGAAGCTTTCTTT. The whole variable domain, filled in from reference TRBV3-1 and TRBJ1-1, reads DTAVSQTPKYLVTQMGNDKSIKCEQNLGHDTMYWYKQDSKKFLKIMFSYNNKELIINETVPNRFSPKSPDKAHLNLHINSLELGDSAVYFCASSQDPFKNTEAFFGQGTRLTVV.

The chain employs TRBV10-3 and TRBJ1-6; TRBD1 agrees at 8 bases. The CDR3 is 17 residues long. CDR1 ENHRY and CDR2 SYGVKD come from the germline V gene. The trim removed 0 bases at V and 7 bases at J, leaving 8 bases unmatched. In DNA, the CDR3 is TGTGCCATCAGTGAGTCCAGACAGGGGAGTAGCAATTCACCCCTCCACTTT. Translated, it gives CAISESRQGSSNSPLHF.

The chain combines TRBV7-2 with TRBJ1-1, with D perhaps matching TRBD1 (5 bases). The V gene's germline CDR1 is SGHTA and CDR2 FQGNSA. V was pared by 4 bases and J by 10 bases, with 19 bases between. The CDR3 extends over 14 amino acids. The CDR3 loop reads CASSSTAPDLRAFF. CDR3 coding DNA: TGTGCCAGCAGCTCGACAGCCCCGGACCTTCGAGCTTTCTTT.

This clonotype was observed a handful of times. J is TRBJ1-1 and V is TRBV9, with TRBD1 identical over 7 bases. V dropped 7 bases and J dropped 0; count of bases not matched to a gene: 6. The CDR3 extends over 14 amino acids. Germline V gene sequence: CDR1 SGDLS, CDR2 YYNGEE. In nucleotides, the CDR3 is TGTGCCAGCGGCGCAGGGGGGATGAACACTGAAGCTTTCTTT. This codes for CASGAGGMNTEAFF.

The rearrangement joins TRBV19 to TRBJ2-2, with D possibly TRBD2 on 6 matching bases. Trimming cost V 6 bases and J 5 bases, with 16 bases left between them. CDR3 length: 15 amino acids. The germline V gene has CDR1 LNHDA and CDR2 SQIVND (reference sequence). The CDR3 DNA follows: TGTGCCAGTAGCCGGAGGACTACGATTACCGGGGAGCTGTTTTTT. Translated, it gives CASSRRTTITGELFF.

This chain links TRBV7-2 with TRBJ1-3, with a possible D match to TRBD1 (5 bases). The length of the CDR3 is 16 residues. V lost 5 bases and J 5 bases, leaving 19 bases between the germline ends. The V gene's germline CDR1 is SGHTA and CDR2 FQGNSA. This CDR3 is CASSLGVGRSRNTIYF. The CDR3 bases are TGTGCCAGCAGCCTAGGGGTCGGCAGGTCCAGAAACACCATATATTTT.